The 18 T cell receptor beta chains below come from one sample, sequenced in a study of CD8+ T cells in alopecia areata. RNA extraction was followed by reverse transcription into cDNA, which acted as the sequencing template. Some clones are missing from TCRdb's copy, which holds only in-frame ones; the method was immunoSEQ multiplex PCR. Counted here are around 150,000 clones, 55% occurring once; the ten biggest clones make up more than 4.5%. Material: CD4+ T cells sorted from blood. These TCRs come from a human donor in good health.

This clone rates as medium-sized. J is TRBJ2-7 and V is TRBV10-3, with 10 nucleotides matching TRBD2. This CDR3 region has 19 residues. Germline lookup yields CDR1 ENHRY and CDR2 SYGVKD. With 6 bases clipped from V and 4 bases from J, the junction kept 21 bases outside the gene matches. The CDR3 here is CAISVNPGLAWMTTYEQYF. The CDR3, as DNA: TGTGCCATCAGCGTTAATCCGGGACTAGCGTGGATGACGACTTACGAGCAGTACTTC.

The rearrangement joins TRBV4-1 to TRBJ1-2; D is uncertain. Trimming took off 2 bases at V and 0 bases at J, with 13 bases between the two ends. The CDR3 loop spans 16 amino acids. Germline CDR1 and CDR2: MGHRA and YSYEKL. The CDR3 DNA reads TGCGCCAGCAGCCAAAGGGTCCAGTTAGCTAACTATGGCTACACCTTC. This encodes CASSQRVQLANYGYTF.

This clone has only one observation. This specimen includes other DNA sequences encoding the same CDR3. This sequence joins TRBV6-5 and TRBJ1-5; no definite D call. CDR3 length equals 13 residues. With 6 bases removed from V and 2 bases from J, the gap between germline ends came to 8 bases. Germline lookup yields CDR1 MNHEY and CDR2 SVGAGI. Here the CDR3 DNA reads TGTGCCAGCAGCTACGAGGGCAATCAGCCCCAGCATTTT. Protein sequence: CASSYEGNQPQHF.

The V call is TRBV7-6, the J call TRBJ2-7; tentatively, D is TRBD2 (6 bases). CDR1 is SGHVS, CDR2 FNYEAQ, per germline. The germline V and J ends were trimmed by 1 base and 1 base, with 11 bases remaining between them. CDR3 size: 15 residues. The CDR3, as DNA: TGTGCCAGCAGCTTAGGACTAGACAAGTCCTACGAGCAGTACTTC. Residues: CASSLGLDKSYEQYF.

This clone was counted between two and nine times. The rearrangement links TRBV29-1 to TRBJ2-3; 9 positions match TRBD1. V shed 5 bases, J shed 5 bases, and the junction held 8 bases outside the gene matches. This CDR3 has 14 residues. Germline CDR1 and CDR2: SQVTM and ANQGSEA. The CDR3 DNA follows: TGCAGCGTTACCGGACAGGGGACTTTAGATACGCAGTATTTT. It is translated as CSVTGQGTLDTQYF.

The chain couples TRBV5-1 to TRBJ2-7; either TRBD1 or TRBD2 may fit D (6 bases each). The CDR3 loop spans 18 amino acids. The V gene lost 4 bases and the J gene lost 6 bases, with 29 bases spanning the gap. Germline V gene data show CDR1 as SGHRS and CDR2 as YFSETQ. The CDR3 here is CASSHTPGGGLNGLEQYF. The CDR3 bases are TGCGCCAGCAGCCATACACCCGGGGGCGGACTGAACGGACTCGAGCAGTACTTC.

The chain couples TRBV9 to TRBJ2-6; no firm D call. The V gene lost 4 bases and the J gene lost 0 bases, with 8 bases spanning the gap. The germline V gene has CDR1 SGDLS and CDR2 YYNGEE. The CDR3 has 15 amino acids. DNA for the CDR3: TGTGCCAGCAGCTTTCAGAGCTCTGGGGCCAACGTCCTGACTTTC. It codes for CASSFQSSGANVLTF.

The chain links TRBV6-5 to TRBJ2-7, with TRBD1 identical over 7 bases. Germline lookup yields CDR1 MNHEY and CDR2 SVGAGI. CDR3 length: 14 amino acids. V lost 2 bases, J lost 4 bases, and 5 bases stayed unmatched. CDR3 in amino acids: CASSYLPRGYEQYF. The CDR3 nucleotides read TGTGCCAGCAGTTACCTACCCAGGGGGTACGAGCAGTACTTC.

Only a few counts were recorded for this clone. A junction end diverges from the germline sequence, so it may reflect a read error. This chain links TRBV29-1 with TRBJ2-3; 8 nucleotides agree with TRBD2. Per the germline V gene, CDR1 is SQVTM and CDR2 is ANQGSEA. The length of the CDR3 is 14 residues. The CDR3 loop is CSATGTRGEDAQYF. In nucleotides, the CDR3 is TGCAGCGCCACCGGGACTAGGGGGGAAGATGCGCAGTATTTT.

Only a few counts were recorded for this clone. The rearrangement links TRBV28 to TRBJ2-3; D call uncertain. V lost 5 bases and J 1 base, leaving 13 bases between the germline ends. Germline values: CDR1 MDHEN, CDR2 SYDVKM. There are 15 residues in the CDR3. CDR3 loop: CASSEPGMGTDTQYF. The CDR3 DNA follows: TGTGCCAGCAGTGAGCCAGGAATGGGCACAGATACGCAGTATTTT. The entire variable domain, with the rest obtained from reference TRBV28 and TRBJ2-3, is as follows: DVKVTQSSRYLVKRTGEKVFLECVQDMDHENMFWYRQDPGLGLRLIYFSYDVKMKEKGDIPEGYSVSREKKERFSLILESASTNQTSMYLCASSEPGMGTDTQYFGPGTRLTVL.

V and J are TRBV6-5 and TRBJ2-7, with D unclear. This CDR3 region has 14 residues. V dropped 0 bases and J dropped 3 bases, with 9 bases sitting between them. CDR1 is MNHEY, CDR2 SVGAGI, per germline. The CDR3 sequence: CASSYSSRLYEQYF. CDR3 DNA: TGTGCCAGCAGTTACTCGAGTAGGCTCTACGAGCAGTACTTC.

The chain is built from TRBV4-1 and TRBJ2-3; 10 bases map to TRBD1. CDR3 length: 18 amino acids. J gave up 2 bases and V 0 bases, and 8 bases lay outside the gene matches. Per the germline V gene, CDR1 is MGHRA and CDR2 is YSYEKL. CDR3 nucleotide sequence: TGCGCCAGCAGCCAAGATGAGGGGGGACAGGGGTTCACAGATACGCAGTATTTT. Its protein is CASSQDEGGQGFTDTQYF.

The chain has TRBV4-1 and TRBJ1-2; D is unclear. With 0 bases removed from V and 7 bases from J, the gap between germline ends came to 9 bases. The germline CDR1 and CDR2 sequences are MGHRA and YSYEKL. The CDR3 sequence is 13 residues long. The CDR3 loop reads CASSQEGYGGYTF. Written as DNA, the CDR3 is TGCGCCAGCAGCCAAGAAGGGTACGGTGGCTACACCTTC.

This clone has more than one count but fewer than ten. The chain recombines TRBV5-1 with TRBJ2-7, with D perhaps matching TRBD1 (6 bases). Trimming pared 0 bases from V and 3 bases from J, leaving 16 bases between. CDR1 and CDR2 from the germline V gene are SGHRS and YFSETQ. The CDR3 runs 16 residues. CDR3 residues: CASSLGPGQINYEQYF. Written as DNA, the CDR3 is TGCGCCAGCAGCTTGGGCCCCGGACAGATAAACTACGAGCAGTACTTC. Drawing the rest from reference TRBV5-1 and TRBJ2-7, the complete variable domain is KAGVTQTPRYLIKTRGQQVTLSCSPISGHRSVSWYQQTPGQGLQFLFEYFSETQRNKGNFPGRFSGRQFSNSRSEMNVSTLELGDSALYLCASSLGPGQINYEQYFGPGTRLTVT.

This clone showed up just a few times. The CDR3: CSVPRQGRIDTEAFF. The CDR3 DNA follows: TGCAGCGTCCCCAGACAGGGAAGGATCGACACTGAAGCTTTCTTT. This chain connects TRBV29-1 to TRBJ1-1; 7 nucleotides line up with TRBD1. The germline V gene encodes CDR1 SQVTM and CDR2 ANQGSEA. The CDR3 spans 15 residues. V gave up 6 bases and J gave up 3 bases; unmatched junction bases: 13.

This chain connects TRBV18 to TRBJ2-5; no reliable D call. V gave up 1 base and J gave up 2 bases, with 8 bases separating them. This CDR3 region has 14 residues. In germline, CDR1 is KGHSH, CDR2 LQKENI. The CDR3 loop reads CASSPRESQETQYF. CDR3 coding DNA: TGTGCCAGCTCACCACGCGAGTCACAAGAGACCCAGTACTTC.

J is TRBJ2-7 and V is TRBV7-9; 7 bases fit TRBD1. The CDR3 extends over 14 amino acids. Germline V gene sequence: CDR1 SEHNR, CDR2 FQNEAQ (reference sequence). J was trimmed by 2 bases and V by 5 bases; bases with no gene match: 6. The CDR3 nucleotides are TGTGCCAGCAGCCGCGACAGGGTTACCTACGAGCAGTACTTC. It translates to CASSRDRVTYEQYF. The entire variable domain, with the rest obtained from reference TRBV7-9 and TRBJ2-7, is as follows: DTGVSQNPRHKITKRGQNVTFRCDPISEHNRLYWYRQTLGQGPEFLTYFQNEAQLEKSRLLSDRFSAERPKGSFSTLEIQRTEQGDSAMYLCASSRDRVTYEQYFGPGTRLTVT.

This clone appeared a few times. V gene TRBV2 combines with J gene TRBJ2-3; 9 nucleotides agree with TRBD2. There are 15 residues in the CDR3. The germline CDR1 and CDR2 sequences are SNHLY and FYNNEI. The trim removed 7 bases at V and 2 bases at J, leaving 7 bases unmatched. As DNA, the CDR3 is TGTGCCAGCACCTTATTAGCGGGAGACACAGATACGCAGTATTTT. Its translation: CASTLLAGDTDTQYF.